This TCR beta chain came from a study of beta chain features in type 1 diabetes. Overall study findings and caveats: Shorter TCRB CDR3s, moderately but significantly so, marked every one of the four CD4+ subsets in Type 1 diabetes patients. A pattern of fewer insertions and more deletions at VDJ junctions was seen in type 1 diabetes patients.

The junction had 9 bases not matched to a gene; V was cut back by 5 bases and J by 5 bases. The length of the CDR3 is 15 residues. Germline V CDR1 and CDR2: SEHNR, FQNEAQ (reference sequence). The investigators reverse transcribed all of the isolated RNA, so they sequenced expressed TCRB transcripts. The assay was immunoSEQ multiplex PCR, and TCRdb's table has in-frame clones only and misses some. The table includes about 650,000 clones, over 10% detected once. This clone was counted only a few times. The antigen remains unidentified. The chain links TRBV7-9 to TRBJ2-3; 8 nucleotides align to TRBD2. The clonotype was recovered from a man aged 25 to 40 with type 1 diabetes. Source material: naive CD4+ T cells from blood. The CDR3 is CASSPSGTSGDTQYF. CDR3 nucleotide sequence: TGTGCCAGCAGCCCCTCCGGGACTAGTGGAGATACGCAGTATTTT.